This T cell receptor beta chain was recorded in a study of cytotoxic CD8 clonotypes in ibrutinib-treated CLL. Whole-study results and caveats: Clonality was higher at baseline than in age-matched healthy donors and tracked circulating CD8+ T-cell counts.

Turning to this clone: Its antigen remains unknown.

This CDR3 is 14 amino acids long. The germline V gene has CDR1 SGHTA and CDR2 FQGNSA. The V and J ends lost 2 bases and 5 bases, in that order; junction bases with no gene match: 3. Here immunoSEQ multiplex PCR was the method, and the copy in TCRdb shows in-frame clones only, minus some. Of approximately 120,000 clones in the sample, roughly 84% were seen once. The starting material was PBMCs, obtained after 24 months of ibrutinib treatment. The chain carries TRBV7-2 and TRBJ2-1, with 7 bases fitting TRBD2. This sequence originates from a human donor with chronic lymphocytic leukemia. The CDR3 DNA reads TGTGCCAGCAGCTTAAGGCGGGAGAACAATGAGCAGTTCTTC. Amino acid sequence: CASSLRRENNEQFF.